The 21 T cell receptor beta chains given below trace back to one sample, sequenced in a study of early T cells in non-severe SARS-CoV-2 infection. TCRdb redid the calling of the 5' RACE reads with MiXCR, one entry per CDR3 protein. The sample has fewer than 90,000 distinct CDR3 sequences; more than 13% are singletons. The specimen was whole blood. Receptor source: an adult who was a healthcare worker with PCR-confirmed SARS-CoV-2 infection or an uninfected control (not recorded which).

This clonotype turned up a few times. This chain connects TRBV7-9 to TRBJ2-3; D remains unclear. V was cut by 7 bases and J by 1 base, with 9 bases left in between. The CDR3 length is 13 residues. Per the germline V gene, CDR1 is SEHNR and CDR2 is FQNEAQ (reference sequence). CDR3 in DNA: TGTGCCAGCATCCCTTCAGGCACAGATACGCAGTATTTT. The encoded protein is CASIPSGTDTQYF.

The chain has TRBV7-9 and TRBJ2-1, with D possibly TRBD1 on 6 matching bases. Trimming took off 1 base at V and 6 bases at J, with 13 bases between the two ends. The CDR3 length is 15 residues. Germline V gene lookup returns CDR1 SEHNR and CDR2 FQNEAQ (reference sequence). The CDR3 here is CASSLVGTGRNEQFF. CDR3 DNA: TGTGCCAGCAGCTTAGTTGGTACAGGGCGCAATGAGCAGTTCTTC.

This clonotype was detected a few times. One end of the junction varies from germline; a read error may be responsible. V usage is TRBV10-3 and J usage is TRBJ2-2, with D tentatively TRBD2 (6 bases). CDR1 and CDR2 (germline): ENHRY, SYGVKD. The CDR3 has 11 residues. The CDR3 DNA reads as TGTGCCATCAGAGATACCGGGGAGGTGTTTTTT. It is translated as CAIRDTGEVFF.

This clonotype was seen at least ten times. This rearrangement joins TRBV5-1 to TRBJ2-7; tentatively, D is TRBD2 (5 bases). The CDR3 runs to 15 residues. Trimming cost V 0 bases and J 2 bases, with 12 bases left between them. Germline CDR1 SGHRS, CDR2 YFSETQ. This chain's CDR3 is CASSLDGGPPYEQYF. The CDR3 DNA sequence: TGCGCCAGCAGCTTGGACGGAGGTCCCCCCTACGAGCAGTACTTC. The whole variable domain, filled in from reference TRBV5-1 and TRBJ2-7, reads KAGVTQTPRYLIKTRGQQVTLSCSPISGHRSVSWYQQTPGQGLQFLFEYFSETQRNKGNFPGRFSGRQFSNSRSEMNVSTLELGDSALYLCASSLDGGPPYEQYFGPGTRLTVT.

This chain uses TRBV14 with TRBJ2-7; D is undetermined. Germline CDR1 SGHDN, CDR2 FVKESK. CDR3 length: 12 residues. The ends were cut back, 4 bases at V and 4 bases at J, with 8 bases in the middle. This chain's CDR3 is CASSRSLYEQYF. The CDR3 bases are TGTGCCAGCAGCCGAAGCTTATACGAGCAGTACTTC.

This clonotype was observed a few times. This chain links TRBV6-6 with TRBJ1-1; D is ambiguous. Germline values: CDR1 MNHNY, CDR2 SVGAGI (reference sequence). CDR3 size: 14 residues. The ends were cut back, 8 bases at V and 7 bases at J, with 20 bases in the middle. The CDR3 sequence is CASYIKAAIFEAFF. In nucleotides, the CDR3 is TGTGCCAGCTATATAAAGGCGGCGATTTTTGAAGCTTTCTTT.

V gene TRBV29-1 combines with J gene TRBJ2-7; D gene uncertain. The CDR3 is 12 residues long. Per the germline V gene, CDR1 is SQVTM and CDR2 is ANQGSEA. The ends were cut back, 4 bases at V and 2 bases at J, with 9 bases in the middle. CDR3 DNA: TGCAGCGTTGCCCCGGGCGCCTACGAGCAGTACTTC. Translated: CSVAPGAYEQYF.

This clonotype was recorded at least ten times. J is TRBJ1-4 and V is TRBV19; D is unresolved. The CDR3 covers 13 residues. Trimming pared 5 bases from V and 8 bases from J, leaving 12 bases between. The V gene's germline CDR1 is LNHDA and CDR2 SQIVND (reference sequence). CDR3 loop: CASSPRREEKLFF. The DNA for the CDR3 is TGTGCCAGTAGTCCCCGACGGGAAGAAAAACTGTTTTTT.

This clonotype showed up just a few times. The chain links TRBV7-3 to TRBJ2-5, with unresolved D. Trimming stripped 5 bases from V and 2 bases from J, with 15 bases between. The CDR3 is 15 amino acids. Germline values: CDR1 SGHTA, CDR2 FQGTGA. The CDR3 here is CASSQSFATQETQYF. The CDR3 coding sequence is TGTGCCAGCAGCCAGTCCTTCGCTACTCAAGAGACCCAGTACTTC.

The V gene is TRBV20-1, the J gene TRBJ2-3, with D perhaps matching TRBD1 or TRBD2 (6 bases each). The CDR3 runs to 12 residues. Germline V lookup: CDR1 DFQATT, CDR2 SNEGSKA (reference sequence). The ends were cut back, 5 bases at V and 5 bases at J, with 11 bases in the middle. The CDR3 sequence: CSAWGAGDTQYF. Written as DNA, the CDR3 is TGCAGTGCTTGGGGGGCCGGAGATACGCAGTATTTT.

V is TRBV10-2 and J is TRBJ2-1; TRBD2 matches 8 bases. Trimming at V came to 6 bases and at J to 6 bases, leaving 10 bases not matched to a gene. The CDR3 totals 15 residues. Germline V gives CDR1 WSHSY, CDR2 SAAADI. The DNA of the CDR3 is TGCGCCAGCAGCCAATTAGCGGGGCGGGTCAATGAGCAGTTCTTC. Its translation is CASSQLAGRVNEQFF.

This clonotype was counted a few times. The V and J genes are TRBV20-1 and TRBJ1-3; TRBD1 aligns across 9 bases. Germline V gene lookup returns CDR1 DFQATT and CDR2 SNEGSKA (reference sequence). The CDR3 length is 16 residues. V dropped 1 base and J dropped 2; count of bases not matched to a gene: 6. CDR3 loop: CSARGTGGAAGNTIYF. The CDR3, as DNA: TGCAGTGCTAGAGGCACAGGGGGCGCGGCTGGAAACACCATATATTTT.

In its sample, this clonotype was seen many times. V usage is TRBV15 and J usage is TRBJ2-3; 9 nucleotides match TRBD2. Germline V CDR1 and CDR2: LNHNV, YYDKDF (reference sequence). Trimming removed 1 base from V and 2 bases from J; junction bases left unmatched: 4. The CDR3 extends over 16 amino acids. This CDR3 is CATSRGAGGATDTQYF. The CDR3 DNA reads TGTGCCACCAGCAGAGGAGCGGGGGGTGCCACAGATACGCAGTATTTT. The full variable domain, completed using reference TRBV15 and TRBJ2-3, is DAMVIQNPRYQVTQFGKPVTLSCSQTLNHNVMYWYQQKSSQAPKLLFHYYDKDFNNEADTPDNFQSRRPNTSFCFLDIRSPGLGDTAMYLCATSRGAGGATDTQYFGPGTRLTVL.

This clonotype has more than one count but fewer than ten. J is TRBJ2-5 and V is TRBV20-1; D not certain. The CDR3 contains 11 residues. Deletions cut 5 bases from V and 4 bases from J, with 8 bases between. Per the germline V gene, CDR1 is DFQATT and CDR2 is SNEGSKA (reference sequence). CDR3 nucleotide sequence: TGCAGTGCTCGACTCGCAGAGACCCAGTACTTC. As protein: CSARLAETQYF.

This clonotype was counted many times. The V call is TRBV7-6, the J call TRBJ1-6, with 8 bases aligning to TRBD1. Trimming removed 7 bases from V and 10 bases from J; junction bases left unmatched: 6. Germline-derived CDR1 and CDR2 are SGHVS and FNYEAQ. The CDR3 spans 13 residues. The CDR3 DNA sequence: TGTGCCAGCACTGACAGGGGCGGATCACCCCTCCACTTT. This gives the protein CASTDRGGSPLHF.

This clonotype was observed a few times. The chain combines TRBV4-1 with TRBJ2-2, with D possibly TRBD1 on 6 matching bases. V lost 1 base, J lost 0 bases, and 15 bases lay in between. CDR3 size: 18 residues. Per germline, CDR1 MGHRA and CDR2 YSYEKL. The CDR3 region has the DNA TGCGCCAGCAGCCAAGTTTGGGTAGGACAGACGAACACCGGGGAGCTGTTTTTT. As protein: CASSQVWVGQTNTGELFF.

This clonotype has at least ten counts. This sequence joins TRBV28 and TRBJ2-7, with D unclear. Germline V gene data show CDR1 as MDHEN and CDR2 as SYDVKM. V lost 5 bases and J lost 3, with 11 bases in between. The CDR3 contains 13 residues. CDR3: CASSAVTNYEQYF. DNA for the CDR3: TGTGCCAGCAGTGCCGTGACCAACTACGAGCAGTACTTC.

The CDR3 protein is CASSDRRLGYF. For the CDR3, the DNA is TGTGCCAGCAGTGATAGAAGACTCGGGTATTTT. The chain carries TRBV28 and TRBJ2-3; D is uncertain. The V end was cut by 5 bases, the J end by 14 bases, with 14 bases between. Germline V gene data show CDR1 as MDHEN and CDR2 as SYDVKM. This CDR3 has 11 amino acids.

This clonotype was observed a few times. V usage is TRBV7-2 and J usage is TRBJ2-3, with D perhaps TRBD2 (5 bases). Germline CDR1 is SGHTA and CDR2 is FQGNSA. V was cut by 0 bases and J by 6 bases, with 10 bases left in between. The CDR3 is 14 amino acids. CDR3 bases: TGTGCCAGCAGCTTAGCCGGGGATTGGGATACGCAGTATTTT. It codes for CASSLAGDWDTQYF. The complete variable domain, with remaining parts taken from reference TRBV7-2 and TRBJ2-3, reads GAGVSQSPSNKVTEKGKDVELRCDPISGHTALYWYRQSLGQGLEFLIYFQGNSAPDKSGLPSDRFSAERTGGSVSTLTIQRTQQEDSAVYLCASSLAGDWDTQYFGPGTRLTVL.

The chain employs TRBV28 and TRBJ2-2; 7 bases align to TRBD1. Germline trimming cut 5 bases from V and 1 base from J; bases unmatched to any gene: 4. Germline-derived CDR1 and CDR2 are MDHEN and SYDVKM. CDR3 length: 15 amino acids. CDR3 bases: TGTGCCAGCAGTATCGGACAGGAGAACACCGGGGAGCTGTTTTTT. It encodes CASSIGQENTGELFF.

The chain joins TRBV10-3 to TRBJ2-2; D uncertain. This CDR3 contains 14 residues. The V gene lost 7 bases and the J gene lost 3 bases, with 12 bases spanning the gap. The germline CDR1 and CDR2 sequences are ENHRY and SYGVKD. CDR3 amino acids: CAINDNRDTGELFF. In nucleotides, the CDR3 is TGTGCCATCAATGATAACAGAGACACCGGGGAGCTGTTTTTT.